Below, 20 T cell receptor beta chains from the same sample are listed, as sequenced in a study of CD8+CD57+ T cells in acquired aplastic anemia. Profiling that covered TCR beta VDJ and CDR3 relied on genomic DNA as its template. In TCRdb, the reads were re-called with MiXCR into one record per CDR3 protein. Seen here are about 160,000 distinct CDR3 sequences, approximately 43% observed once, and the top ten hold 0.85% to 1.3%. Sequencing was done on a sample of sorted CD4+, CD8+, or CD8+CD57+ T cells (not recorded which) from PBMCs. All receptors come from a human donor in good health.

The chain links TRBV2 to TRBJ2-3; D ambiguous. The CDR3 totals 12 residues. Trimming stripped 7 bases from V and 4 bases from J, with 9 bases between. Germline V CDR1 and CDR2: SNHLY, FYNNEI. For the CDR3, the DNA is TGTGCCAGCATCGTACAACCAGATACGCAGTATTTT. Residues: CASIVQPDTQYF.

CDR3 loop: CASSIGTSGVYEQYF. The CDR3 DNA is TGTGCCAGCAGTATTGGGACTAGCGGGGTCTACGAGCAGTACTTC. The chain combines TRBV2 with TRBJ2-7, with 13 bases fitting TRBD2. CDR1 is SNHLY, CDR2 FYNNEI, per germline. The CDR3 totals 15 residues. The ends lost 5 bases at V and 3 bases at J; junction bases unmatched: 4.

This clonotype was seen ten or more times. The J gene is TRBJ1-1, the V gene TRBV2; 9 bases map to TRBD1. The CDR3 spans 13 residues. V lost 6 bases and J lost 4; bases outside the gene matches: 3. Germline values: CDR1 SNHLY, CDR2 FYNNEI. The CDR3 DNA is TGTGCCAGCAGCAGACAGGGGGTCACTGAAGCTTTCTTT. Amino acid sequence: CASSRQGVTEAFF.

As to this clonotype: One end of the junction does not line up with germline, which may come from a read error. CDR3 amino acids: CASSSSQTVKYF. For the CDR3, the DNA is TGTGCCAGCAGCTCCTCCCAGACAGTAAAGTACTTC. The gene calls are TRBV7-8 and TRBJ2-1, with a possible D match to TRBD1 (5 bases). Germline V CDR1 and CDR2: SGHVS, FQNEAQ. The CDR3 loop spans 12 amino acids. Full variable domain (rest looked up from reference TRBV7-8 and TRBJ2-1): GAGVSQSPRYKVAKRGQDVALRCDPISGHVSLFWYQQALGQGPEFLTYFQNEAQLDKSGLPSDRFFAERPEGSVSTLKIQRTQQEDSAVYLCASSSSQTVKYFGPGTRLTVL.

The chain carries TRBV10-3 and TRBJ2-1, with 14 bases matching TRBD2. In germline, CDR1 is ENHRY, CDR2 SYGVKD. There are 16 residues in the CDR3. Losses at the gene ends were 4 bases for V and 3 bases for J; bases not matched to a gene: 2. The CDR3 here is CAISATSGRVYNEQFF. Here the CDR3 DNA reads TGTGCCATCAGTGCGACTAGCGGGAGGGTCTACAATGAGCAGTTCTTC.

This clonotype occurred many times. The genes are TRBV12-3 or TRBV12-4 and TRBJ1-4; D ambiguous. V gave up 6 bases and J gave up 0 bases, with 11 bases separating them. The CDR3 runs 15 residues. Here the CDR3 DNA reads TGTGCCAGCAGCCGGACGGGGTCAACTAATGAAAAACTGTTTTTT. This gives the protein CASSRTGSTNEKLFF.

Ten or more counts support this clonotype. This chain links TRBV20-1 with TRBJ1-1, with 8 bases aligning to TRBD1. Germline V gene data show CDR1 as DFQATT and CDR2 as SNEGSKA (reference sequence). V trimming: 0 bases; J trimming: 4 bases; junction bases outside the gene matches: 10. This CDR3 is 16 amino acids long. CDR3 residues: CSAREGDRGVRTEAFF. The CDR3, as DNA: TGCAGTGCTAGAGAGGGTGACAGGGGAGTACGCACTGAAGCTTTCTTT.

This clonotype has ten or more counts. The gene calls are TRBV7-2 and TRBJ2-5; 7 nucleotides agree with TRBD2. CDR1 and CDR2 (germline): SGHTA, FQGNSA. This CDR3 spans 14 amino acids. V shed 1 base, J shed 4 bases, and the junction held 3 bases outside the gene matches. CDR3: CASSLGLAVETQYF. The CDR3 DNA reads as TGTGCCAGCAGCTTAGGACTAGCTGTAGAGACCCAGTACTTC.

Many counts were recorded for this clonotype. This rearrangement joins TRBV7-3 to TRBJ2-1, with TRBD1 matching 9 bases. Germline V gene data show CDR1 as SGHTA and CDR2 as FQGTGA. V lost 5 bases to trimming and J lost 7 bases; unmatched junction nucleotides: 9. The CDR3 loop spans 15 amino acids. CDR3 region: CASSHDRGEHNEQFF. The CDR3 nucleotides read TGTGCCAGCAGCCACGACAGGGGGGAGCATAATGAGCAGTTCTTC.

This clonotype came up once. The J gene is TRBJ2-3, the V gene TRBV20-1, with a weak D call TRBD2 (6 bases). Germline V gene lookup returns CDR1 DFQATT and CDR2 SNEGSKA (reference sequence). This CDR3 spans 15 amino acids. The germline V and J ends were trimmed by 8 bases and 1 base, with 19 bases remaining between them. CDR3 sequence reads: CSSRSGADRTDTQYF. The CDR3 nucleotides read TGCAGTTCGCGTTCGGGAGCGGACCGCACAGATACGCAGTATTTT.

This clonotype was seen repeatedly, ten times or more. The chain combines TRBV13 with TRBJ2-3, with 7 bases identical to TRBD2. This CDR3 contains 17 residues. Germline lookup yields CDR1 PRHDT and CDR2 FYEKMQ (reference sequence). Trimming took 2 bases from V and 3 from J; bases not matched to a gene: 11. In DNA form, the CDR3 reads TGTGCCAGCAGCTTACGCCTTAGCGCGGGGGAGACAGATACGCAGTATTTT. It is translated as CASSLRLSAGETDTQYF.

The table lists this clonotype with many counts. This chain connects TRBV4-2 to TRBJ1-1, with D tentatively TRBD1 (6 bases). There are 14 residues in the CDR3. V dropped 3 bases and J dropped 11 bases, with 19 bases sitting between them. Germline-derived CDR1 and CDR2 are LGHNA and YNFKEQ. In DNA form, the CDR3 reads TGTGCCAGCAGCCAGGACGACAGGTCGCATGAGGCTTTCTTT. Amino acid sequence: CASSQDDRSHEAFF.

This chain links TRBV27 with TRBJ1-6, with D unclear. The CDR3 runs 13 residues. Trimming cost V 5 bases and J 11 bases, with 13 bases left between them. CDR1 and CDR2 (germline): MNHEY, SMNVEV (reference sequence). Here the CDR3 reads CASSLWTGTPLHF. The CDR3 DNA reads TGTGCCAGCAGTCTATGGACGGGGACACCCCTCCACTTT.

The CDR3 loop is CASSTSGGPLNEQFF. The CDR3, as DNA: TGTGCCAGCAGTACTAGCGGGGGGCCACTCAATGAGCAGTTCTTC. The chain has TRBV6-1 and TRBJ2-1; 12 bases are a match to TRBD2. The V and J ends lost 5 bases and 6 bases, in that order; junction bases with no gene match: 5. The CDR3 runs 15 residues. CDR1 is MNHNS, CDR2 SASEGT, per germline.

This clonotype showed up just a few times. The chain is built from TRBV7-6 and TRBJ2-7; TRBD1 matches at 10 bases. With V trimmed by 2 bases and J by 6 bases, 7 bases remained unmatched. Germline V gives CDR1 SGHVS, CDR2 FNYEAQ. This CDR3 spans 15 amino acids. CDR3 in amino acids: CASSLSRDRGSEQYF. The CDR3 bases are TGTGCCAGCAGCTTATCTAGGGACAGGGGTTCCGAGCAGTACTTC.

This clonotype was recorded many times. The V gene is TRBV19, the J gene TRBJ2-1, with D tentatively TRBD1 (6 bases). V dropped 4 bases and J dropped 8 bases, with 12 bases sitting between them. The CDR3 length is 13 residues. In germline, CDR1 is LNHDA, CDR2 SQIVND (reference sequence). CDR3 region: CASSKTGYDEQFF. CDR3 nucleotide sequence: TGTGCCAGTAGTAAGACAGGTTACGATGAGCAGTTCTTC.

This sequence joins TRBV24-1 and TRBJ1-1, with D unresolved. Germline V gene data show CDR1 as KGHDR and CDR2 as SFDVKD. V dropped 11 bases and J dropped 2 bases, with 20 bases sitting between them. This CDR3 contains 15 residues. Here the CDR3 reads CAIQPPLGRNTEAFF. For the CDR3, the DNA is TGTGCCATACAACCGCCGTTAGGCAGAAACACTGAAGCTTTCTTT.

This rearrangement joins TRBV7-2 to TRBJ2-2; the match to TRBD1 covers 7 bases. The CDR3 loop spans 13 amino acids. V shed 11 bases, J shed 3 bases, and the junction held 6 bases outside the gene matches. Germline CDR1 reads SGHTA; CDR2 reads FQGNSA. The DNA of the CDR3 is TGTGCCTTCCGGGACAGATACACCGGGGAGCTGTTTTTT. Its protein is CAFRDRYTGELFF. The full variable domain, its missing parts supplied by reference TRBV7-2 and TRBJ2-2, is GAGVSQSPSNKVTEKGKDVELRCDPISGHTALYWYRQSLGQGLEFLIYFQGNSAPDKSGLPSDRFSAERTGGSVSTLTIQRTQQEDSAVYLCAFRDRYTGELFFGEGSRLTVL.

As for this clonotype: The conserved closing phenylalanine or tryptophan is absent in this CDR3, likely reflecting a read error. The chain uses TRBV6-1 and TRBJ2-1; the match to TRBD2 covers 9 bases. The CDR3 runs 15 residues. From germline, CDR1 is MNHNS and CDR2 SASEGT. J was trimmed by 8 bases and V by 7 bases; bases with no gene match: 12. CDR3 loop: CASTLTGLAIDEQFS. The DNA for the CDR3 is TGTGCCAGCACTCTCACGGGACTAGCTATCGATGAGCAGTTCTCC.

This sequence joins TRBV24-1 and TRBJ1-1; possible D gene TRBD1, 5 bases. Per the germline V gene, CDR1 is KGHDR and CDR2 is SFDVKD. V lost 0 bases to trimming and J lost 1 base, with 17 bases between them. CDR3 length: 18 residues. Here the CDR3 DNA reads TGTGCCACCAGTGATTTGGTATACCGTGGGACTCAGAACACTGAAGCTTTCTTT. As protein: CATSDLVYRGTQNTEAFF.